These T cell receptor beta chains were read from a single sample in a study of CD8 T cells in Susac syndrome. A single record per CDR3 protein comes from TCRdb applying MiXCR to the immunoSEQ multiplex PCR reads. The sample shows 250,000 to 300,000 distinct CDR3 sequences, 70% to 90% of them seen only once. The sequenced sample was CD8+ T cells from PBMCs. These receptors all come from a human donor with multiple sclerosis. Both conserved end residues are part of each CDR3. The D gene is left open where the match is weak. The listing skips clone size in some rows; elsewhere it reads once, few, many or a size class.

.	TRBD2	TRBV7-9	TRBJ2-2	TGTGCCAGCAGGCCGACTAGCGGGAGGGCCTTTGCCGGGGAGCTGTTTTTT	CASRPTSGRAFAGELFF
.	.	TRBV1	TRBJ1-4	TGCACCAGCAGCCAAGACATAGGACAGCATGCAACTAATGAAAAACTGTTTTTT	CTSSQDIGQHATNEKLFF
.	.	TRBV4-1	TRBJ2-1	TGCGCCAGCAGCCTAGATCCAGGGGTTGGGTGGAACAATGAGCAGTTCTTC	CASSLDPGVGWNNEQFF
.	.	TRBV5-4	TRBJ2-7	TGTGCCAGCAGCTTGGACAGGCTCACTGGGTGGGAGCAGTACTTC	CASSLDRLTGWEQYF
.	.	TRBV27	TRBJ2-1	TGTGCCAGCAGCTCAAGGATTGAGCAGTTCTTC	CASSSRIEQFF
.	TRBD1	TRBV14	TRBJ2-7	TGTGCCAGCAGCCATTTATTCCGTGGCAGGGGGCCTTACGAGCAGTACTTC	CASSHLFRGRGPYEQYF
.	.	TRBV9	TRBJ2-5	TGTGCCAGCAGCGACCCCCCGGGGGCCCAGTACTTC	CASSDPPGAQYF
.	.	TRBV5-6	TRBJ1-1	TGTGCCAGCAGCTTACAGGCTGAAGCTTTCTTT	CASSLQAEAFF
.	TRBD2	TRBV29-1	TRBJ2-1	TGCAGCGTTGTTGGTATAGCGGGAGGCTACAATGAGCAGTTCTTC	CSVVGIAGGYNEQFF
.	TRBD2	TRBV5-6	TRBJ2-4	TGTGCCAGCAGCCCTTACGGGGGGGGGAACATTCAGTACTTC	CASSPYGGGNIQYF
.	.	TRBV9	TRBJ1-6	TGTGCCAGCAGCGAGGAGCTGCAGGGCGGCAATTCACCCCTCCACTTT	CASSEELQGGNSPLHF
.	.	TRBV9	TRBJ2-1	TGTGCCAGCAGCGTAGGCGGTGGGAGAAAAAATGAGCAGTTCTTC	CASSVGGGRKNEQFF
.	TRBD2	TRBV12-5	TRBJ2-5	TGTGCTAGTGGTTTAGGACTAGCCAAAGAGACCCAGTACTTC	CASGLGLAKETQYF
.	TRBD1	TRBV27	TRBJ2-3	TGTGCCAGCAGTTTTCCCGGGCAGGGGGTTGGTACGCAGTATTTT	CASSFPGQGVGTQYF
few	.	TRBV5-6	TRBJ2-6	TGTGCCAGCAGAACCGGGACGGAGTTTACTGGGGCCAACGTCCTGACTTTC	CASRTGTEFTGANVLTF
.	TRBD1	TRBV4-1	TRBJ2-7	TGCGCCAGCAGCCAAGATATTGGGACAGGCTACTTAATCGAGCAGTACTTC	CASSQDIGTGYLIEQYF